What follows is one TCR beta chain and its context. The germline V gene has CDR1 MGHRA and CDR2 YSYEKL. V was shortened by 2 bases and J by 0 bases, with 10 bases between the two germline ends. The CDR3 spans 15 residues. In the source study's methods: Nucleated cell counts were estimated from reference gene primer amplification. Using immunoSEQ multiplex PCR, the repertoire was profiled, and TCRdb retains in-frame clones only, with some absent. The DNA was the basis for D and trimming; V, J and clone size are from that table. The sample includes some 190,000 clones, 80% to 90% seen only once; the top ten take approximately 11%. The data were obtained in a study of blood T cell repertoires in COVID-19. In the study overall: Acute and convalescent COVID-19 specimens originated in the United States, Italy and Spain.

Sequencing was performed on peripheral blood. The receptor was isolated from a human donor with active or convalescent COVID-19. The donor label of this sample is uncertain. The rearrangement links TRBV4-1 to TRBJ1-2; the D gene is possibly TRBD1 (5 bases). CDR3 nucleotide sequence: TGCGCCAGCAGCCAAACAGCGACAGCTAACTATGGCTACACCTTC. It is translated as CASSQTATANYGYTF.